This T cell receptor beta chain is drawn from a study of blood T cell repertoires in COVID-19 (dated by TCRdb to the early 2020s). Turning to the overall study: The collaborator samples originated in the United States, Italy and Spain and spanned the acute and convalescent phases of COVID-19. The prospective study material was composed of cDNA or gDNA derived from T cells, B-cell-depleted T cells, or PBMCs. Subjects who had been exposed to COVID-19, were actively infected with it, or had recovered from it provided the deeply sampled blood TCRbeta repertoires that made up the dataset. A freely available public database, intended as a resource for researchers studying the immune response to SARS-CoV-2, is where the repertoires were released. The samples were drawn from the first 160 participants of the ongoing ImmuneRACE study and from more than 1,000 subjects provided by 6 global collaborators. HLA class I and class II types, where available, came from metadata supplied by the sample provider rather than from assay-based typing. Nearly every sample came with metadata listing a de-identified subject ID, COVID-19 status, age in years and sex. The paper's findings and limits, for the study overall: The amount of clinical and demographic metadata varied by source and participant and was provided uncurated.

The immunoSEQ Assay, a bias-controlled multiplex PCR, was used to amplify TCRbeta CDR3 regions from genomic DNA. In the authors' own workflow: The number of nucleated cells in each sample was estimated by amplification of reference gene primers within the assay. To quantify the absolute abundance of each unique TCRbeta CDR3 rearrangement, sequence reads were collapsed and filtered. For each sample, productive Simpson clonality was calculated as the square root of Simpson's diversity index across productive rearrangements. TCRdb re-hosts the immuneACCESS table, in-frame sequences only. Its copies lack some clones; in the studies checked, an unresolved V gene accounts for under half of them, and the cause for the rest is not known. V and J calls and clone size come straight from that table; D and trimming were deduced from the DNA. The sample includes 150,000 to 250,000 clones, with 82% observed a single time. Approximately 12% of the sample rests with the top ten.

Worth noting for this clone: No cognate antigen has been identified for it. It has no much larger one-base neighbor in the sample; base qualities were not kept.

The germline V gene (reference sequence) supplies CDR1 SGHKS and CDR2 YYEKEE. There are 18 amino acids in the CDR3, from cysteine to phenylalanine inclusive. The read is trimmed to its CDR3 DNA, 54 bases read in frame from base 1. V lost 0 bases and J lost 1 base, and the count of bases not matched to a germline gene is 12. Participants in the prospective study were enrolled through a virtual design, were aged roughly 18 to 100 years, and lived in some 24 United States geographic areas. In the prospective study, cohorts were assigned on the basis of participant-reported clinical history obtained from a screening survey and a study questionnaire. Recovered participants in ImmuneRACE Cohort 3 were defined by two consecutive negative NP/OP PCR tests, clearance by a healthcare professional, or resolution of symptoms. Mobile phlebotomists in the prospective study collected whole blood, serum and a nasopharyngeal or oropharyngeal swab from every participant. Additional blood draws and questionnaires over a 2-month period could optionally be provided by prospective study participants. Before DNA extraction, blood samples from the prospective study were shipped at room temperature or frozen.

This receptor was taken from a man aged 35-49 years who had recovered from COVID-19. Sequenced input: PBMCs or T cells enriched from blood (not recorded which). The sequence joins TRBV5-5 to TRBJ1-1; TRBD1 aligns with 7 central bases. The CDR3 in this case is CASSLAEIIQGRNTEAFF. The DNA sequence is as follows: TGTGCCAGCAGCTTGGCGGAAATAATACAGGGGAGGAACACTGAAGCTTTCTTT.